Listed here is a single T cell receptor beta chain. It lacks a known antigen. There are no base qualities to consult, and no much larger clone falls within one base. The CDR3 goes from the cysteine to the phenylalanine over 17 residues. The sequence is cut down to CDR3 DNA, 51 bases in frame from base 1. CDR1 SGHTA and CDR2 FQGNSA were looked up in the germline V gene. V gives up 2 bases and J gives up 3 bases, and the segment between their germline ends measures 16 bases. Preparation of the library involved RACE. Sequencing instrument: NextSeq 500. Library preparation attached unique molecular identifiers to individual cDNA molecules for quantitative, reproducible TCR counting. Both TCR alpha and TCR beta chains were sequenced from each blood RNA sample. The study's processing was this. Samples had a median of roughly 99,000 TCRs, with a range from roughly 23,224 to 700,000. V, J and CDR3 annotation of the TCR reads was performed with the Decombinator software suite. For the PS versus PT1 abundance plots, all samples were subsampled to the same number of TCRs (28,000). TCRs were defined as expanded if absent before sensitization and observed at least eight times at the 2-week time point. TCRdb reworked the public reads: Q25 trimming with fastp, MiXCR clone assembly, productive beta chains retained. All rows with the same CDR3 protein become a single entry with the most common DNA and genes. In this record, the V and J calls reflect TCRdb's handling and not the investigators' own analysis. The sample records around 110,000 distinct CDR3 sequences, around 10% of which are singletons. The ten largest clones add up to roughly 1.5% of the sample.

This sample is part of a study of human T cells and chemical hapten exposure (dated by TCRdb to the early 2020s). Looking at the study overall: For sensitization, 2% DPC in acetone was applied to a roughly 2 cm by roughly 2 cm area of upper inner arm skin. Most of the patients in the cohort were female, and the cohort covered alopecia areata with under or over 50% scalp involvement, alopecia totalis and alopecia universalis. Blood was sampled from patients pre-sensitization (week 0) and at 2, 6 and about 24 weeks after DPC sensitization. Libraries were pooled for sequencing, and variation in per-sample TCR yields was attributed mainly to small differences in library volumes within the pool. Patch tests used Finn chambers with 0.01% DPC on the upper back, scored after 6 days by International Contact Dermatitis Research Group standards. Around 30 alopecia patients provided blood for TCR sequencing at one to four time points (pre-sensitization, 2, 6 and 24 weeks). The study tracked peripheral blood TCR repertoire changes in vivo during primary and secondary sensitization to the hapten diphenylcyclopropenone (DPC) in alopecia patients. Patients additionally received weekly therapeutic DPC doses to the scalp throughout the approximately 24-week study period. Here is what the overall study found, with its caveats: Repeated subsampling changed both the strength of the expansion versus patch-test correlation and the threshold at which that correlation became significant. DPC sensitization did not change how many TCRs were above 1 in 1000 frequency, and no evidence was found of alterations in global repertoire structure. Expanded TCRs formed significantly more large CDR3 similarity clusters than pre-sensitization or healthy control sets, consistent with antigen-driven responses. All patients had alopecia, a presumed autoimmune disease, so their immune response might differ from that of healthy individuals. A positive correlation was found between the number of PT1 expanded TCRs and patch test score, with significance reached at thresholds 8, 16 and 32 but not 4.

Taken with the paper, the label for time point translates to: patch test 1, 2 weeks after DPC sensitization. The treatment or condition label on this specimen signifies: therapeutic diphenylcyclopropenone sensitization with weekly scalp DPC. At each patch-test visit, blood was drawn before the patch test was applied. Eligible patients were aged 18 to 70, diagnosed with alopecia, deemed suitable for DPC therapy, and excluded if pregnant. Total RNA was extracted from unfractionated whole blood that had been collected in Tempus Blood RNA tubes. The source of this sequence is a woman in her forties or fifties with alopecia areata. Some clones in this sample may be carry-over from other donors' samples. The rearrangement combines TRBV7-2 with TRBJ1-4; TRBD1 could be the D gene, as 5 bases match. This sample comprised whole blood, obtained in connection with sensitization to the hapten diphenylcyclopropenone (DPC). Here is the DNA: TGTGCCAGCAGCTTAAGGGGTAAAAACCCATCTAATGAAAAACTGTTTTTT. Its protein is CASSLRGKNPSNEKLFF. With the portions outside the CDR3 filled from the reference TRBV7-2 and TRBJ1-4 genes, the complete variable region becomes GAGVSQSPSNKVTEKGKDVELRCDPISGHTALYWYRQSLGQGLEFLIYFQGNSAPDKSGLPSDRFSAERTGGSVSTLTIQRTQQEDSAVYLCASSLRGKNPSNEKLFFGSGTQLSVL.